This T cell receptor (beta chain) was recovered during a study of shared clonotypes between healthy human individuals. General study results and limits: Clonotypes not shared had lower generation probabilities than those common to all four donors. Clonotypes that were shared across a handful of donors made up roughly 5% of naive CD4 clonotypes. The diversity represented, both genetic and in exposure history, was limited by few donors.

The naive CD8 subset, CD45RO-negative cells positively selected for CCR7, excluded terminally differentiated effector memory CD45RA+ cells. All donors were healthy HIV-negative adults lacking recent acute infections or vaccinations. Libraries were prepared by immunoSEQ multiplex PCR; TCRdb keeps only in-frame clonotypes and omits some of them. Of hundreds of thousands of clones listed, around 93% are singletons. For this clone: Its antigen is not known.

The CDR3 totals 14 residues. CDR1 SNHLY and CDR2 FYNNEI come from the germline V gene. V shed 7 bases, J shed 6 bases, and the junction held 8 bases outside the gene matches. The V call is TRBV2, the J call TRBJ2-1, with TRBD1 identical over 8 bases. This receptor was obtained from a man aged 25-40 years in good health. The sequenced sample was naive CD8+ T cells sorted from blood. This chain's CDR3 is CASKAQGARNEQFF. CDR3 DNA sequence: TGTGCCAGCAAGGCGCAGGGGGCGCGCAATGAGCAGTTCTTC.